The 14 T cell receptor beta chains reported below all come from one sample, sequenced in a study of CD8+CD57+ T cells in acquired aplastic anemia (dated 2018 in TCRdb). Sequenced using an Illumina HiSeq 2000. Genomic DNA served as template for TCR beta VDJ combination and CDR3 sequence profiling. The public sequencing data were trimmed at Q25 with fastp and processed into clonotypes with MiXCR by TCRdb, which kept only in-frame beta chains. A single entry per CDR3 protein holds the most common genes and DNA from its merged rows. For this sample the table gives some 160,000 distinct CDR3 sequences, of which over 40% were detected only once. About 2.9% of the sample is held by the ten biggest clonotypes. The patients picked for sequencing were ones in whom flow cytometry had shown an expansion of CD8+CD57+ cells. The sequencing input was sorted CD4+, CD8+, or CD8+CD57+ T cells (not recorded which) from PBMCs. Source of these receptors: a human donor with aplastic anemia.

This clonotype showed up just once. The chain joins TRBV3-1 to TRBJ2-1; no reliable D call. The CDR3 is 18 amino acids. V lost 6 bases and J lost 6, with 27 bases in between. Germline V lookup: CDR1 LGHDT, CDR2 YNNKEL (reference sequence). CDR3 sequence reads: CASRPSIIRAQTFNEQFF. Written as DNA, the CDR3 is TGTGCCAGCAGACCGAGCATCATCCGGGCCCAGACCTTCAATGAGCAGTTCTTC.

The chain uses TRBV15 and TRBJ1-6; possibly TRBD1 for D (5 bases). The CDR3 has 15 residues. Trimming cost V 1 base and J 3 bases, with 7 bases left between them. Germline assignment: CDR1 LNHNV and CDR2 YYDKDF (reference sequence). CDR3 loop: CATSRGGFYNSPLHF. CDR3 DNA sequence: TGTGCCACCAGCAGAGGGGGGTTCTATAATTCACCCCTCCACTTT.

This clonotype was recorded many times. The rearrangement links TRBV5-4 to TRBJ2-3; 7 bases are shared with TRBD1. The CDR3 is 16 amino acids. V shed 4 bases, J shed 2 bases, and the junction held 10 bases outside the gene matches. Looked up from germline, CDR1 is SGHNT and CDR2 is YYREEE (reference sequence). The DNA for the CDR3 is TGTGCCAGCAGCACCCGGGACAGACGGCACACAGATACGCAGTATTTT. Its protein product is CASSTRDRRHTDTQYF.

The rearrangement joins TRBV19 to TRBJ1-2; possibly TRBD1 for D (6 bases). Trimming stripped 5 bases from V and 12 bases from J, with 16 bases between. CDR3 size: 12 residues. From germline, CDR1 is LNHDA and CDR2 SQIVND (reference sequence). The CDR3 DNA sequence: TGTGCCAGTAGTCCAGGGGCGTCTGGAAACACCTTC. This gives the protein CASSPGASGNTF.

This clonotype was detected ten times or more. V gene TRBV18 combines with J gene TRBJ2-7; no definite D call. The CDR3 is 13 residues long. Germline CDR1 KGHSH, CDR2 LQKENI. Deletions cut 0 bases from V and 4 bases from J, with 7 bases between. The CDR3 loop reads CASSPPSGYEQYV. CDR3 DNA sequence: TGTGCCAGCTCACCACCGTCAGGTTACGAGCAGTACGTC.

This chain uses TRBV27 with TRBJ2-7; 10 nucleotides match TRBD2. Germline CDR1 MNHEY, CDR2 SMNVEV (reference sequence). This CDR3 has 17 amino acids. Losses at the gene ends were 10 bases for V and 4 bases for J; bases not matched to a gene: 19. CDR3: CATLRPTSGIRKYEQYV. Here the CDR3 DNA reads TGTGCCACCCTTAGACCTACTAGCGGGATCCGGAAGTACGAGCAGTACGTC.

This rearrangement joins TRBV2 to TRBJ2-7; 8 nucleotides match TRBD1. J was trimmed by 0 bases and V by 6 bases; bases with no gene match: 4. Per the germline V gene, CDR1 is SNHLY and CDR2 is FYNNEI. The CDR3 runs to 14 residues. DNA of the CDR3: TGTGCCAGCAGGCCAGGACAGGGCTCCTACGAGCAGTACGTC. It yields the protein CASRPGQGSYEQYV.

This clonotype appeared a few times. This clone may be a read error of a much larger clone one base away. The chain links TRBV12-3 or TRBV12-4 to TRBJ1-2, with a weak D call TRBD1 (5 bases). The CDR3 consists of 14 residues. Trimming removed 0 bases at V and 6 bases at J, with 11 bases between. CDR3 nucleotide sequence: TGTGCCAGCAGTTTAGCGCCGGAGGGGAATGGCTACACCTTC. Translation gives CASSLAPEGNGYTF.

The rearrangement uses TRBV7-2 and TRBJ1-6, with TRBD1 matching over 7 bases. After removal of 5 bases from V and 6 bases from J, the junction contained 4 bases not matched to a gene. CDR3 length: 14 amino acids. Germline CDR1 reads SGHTA; CDR2 reads FQGNSA. CDR3 nucleotides: TGTGCCAGCAGCCCGGGACAGTCTAATTCACCCCTCCACTTT. Protein: CASSPGQSNSPLHF.

CDR3 region: CASRSTNGTPFF. Here the CDR3 DNA reads TGTGCCAGCAGATCCACCAATGGGACGCCTTTCTTT. The V and J genes are TRBV7-2 and TRBJ1-1, with D perhaps matching TRBD1 (5 bases). The ends were cut back, 6 bases at V and 12 bases at J, with 17 bases in the middle. This CDR3 region has 12 residues. Per the germline V gene, CDR1 is SGHTA and CDR2 is FQGNSA.

This chain connects TRBV12-3 or TRBV12-4 to TRBJ1-1; possibly TRBD1 for D (6 bases). V gave up 0 bases and J gave up 3 bases, with 11 bases separating them. The CDR3 covers 15 residues. The CDR3 DNA sequence: TGTGCCAGCAGTTTAGCGCGGACAGAAGACACTGAAGCTTTCTTT. It encodes CASSLARTEDTEAFF.

On this clonotype: With a much larger clone just one base away, this may be a read error. The chain recombines TRBV20-1 with TRBJ1-4; TRBD1 is a possible D gene (5 bases). Germline-derived CDR1 and CDR2 are DFQATT and SNEGSKA (reference sequence). This CDR3 spans 12 amino acids. This CDR3 is CSARSGGEKPFF. The CDR3 DNA reads as TGCAGTGCTAGATCCGGGGGTGAAAAACCGTTTTTT.

The V gene is TRBV20-1, the J gene TRBJ2-7, with D tentatively TRBD1 (7 bases). The germline V gene encodes CDR1 DFQATT and CDR2 SNEGSKA (reference sequence). V lost 3 bases, J lost 3 bases, and 15 bases lay in between. The CDR3 is 14 residues long. Written as DNA, the CDR3 is TGCAGTGCTAGTAGGTGGGGGGACAGCTACGAGCAGTACTTC. Translated: CSASRWGDSYEQYF.

V is TRBV20-1 and J is TRBJ2-1; a possible D gene is TRBD1 (5 bases). Between the trimmed V and J ends, which lost 2 bases and 12 bases, there was a span of 14 bases. This CDR3 spans 12 amino acids. Germline loops: CDR1 DFQATT, CDR2 SNEGSKA (reference sequence). In DNA, the CDR3 is TGCAGTGCTAGAAGGGGCGCCGCTTGGCAGTTCTTC. This encodes CSARRGAAWQFF.